This T cell receptor (beta chain) was retrieved from a study of CD8 T cells in ankylosing spondylitis. The study's findings and limits: Roughly 8 highly homologous variants made up a TCR beta motif, and this motif appeared characteristic of ankylosing spondylitis blood. A number of the motif variants had already been described in reactive arthritis synovial fluid and blood.

This clonotype was found many times. The antigen is not known. TCRdb recomputed calls from the 5' RACE reads with MiXCR, one row per CDR3 protein. The sample yields hundreds of thousands of distinct CDR3 sequences, roughly 12% seen once. Sequencing used blood, either unsorted or a sorted T cell fraction (not recorded which). The clonotype was recovered from a male donor with ankylosing spondylitis.

The CDR3 region is CASSLVQSNTGELFF. The DNA of the CDR3 is TGCGCCAGCAGCTTGGTGCAGTCGAACACCGGGGAGCTGTTTTTT. V gene TRBV5-1 combines with J gene TRBJ2-2; D uncertain. The CDR3 is 15 amino acids. Germline V lookup: CDR1 SGHRS, CDR2 YFSETQ. V was trimmed by 0 bases and J by 0 bases, leaving 6 bases between them.